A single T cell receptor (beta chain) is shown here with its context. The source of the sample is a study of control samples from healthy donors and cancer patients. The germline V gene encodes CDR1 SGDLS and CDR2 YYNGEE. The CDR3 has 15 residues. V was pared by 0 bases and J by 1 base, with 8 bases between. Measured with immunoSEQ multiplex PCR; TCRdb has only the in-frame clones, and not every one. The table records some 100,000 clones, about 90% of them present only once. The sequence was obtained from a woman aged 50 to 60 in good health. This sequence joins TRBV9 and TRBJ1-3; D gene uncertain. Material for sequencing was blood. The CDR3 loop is CASSVGGSSGNTIYF. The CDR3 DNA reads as TGTGCCAGCAGCGTAGGCGGAAGTTCTGGAAACACCATATATTTT. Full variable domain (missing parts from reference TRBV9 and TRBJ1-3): DSGVTQTPKHLITATGQRVTLRCSPRSGDLSVYWYQQSLDQGLQFLIQYYNGEERAKGNILERFSAQQFPDLHSELNLSSLELGDSALYFCASSVGGSSGNTIYFGEGSWLTVV.